Following are 21 T cell receptor beta chains from one sample sequenced in a study of Ad26.COV2.S vaccination and SARS-CoV-2 variants. TCRdb's table, derived via immunoSEQ multiplex PCR, lists solely in-frame clones and lacks some. Found here are roughly 420,000 clones, 75% to 90% of them singletons; the top ten hold roughly 2.5%. Regarding treatment: roughly 18 received Ad26.COV2.S at low or high dose, single or two shots; about 5 received placebo; per-sample allocation not given. Repertoires come from day 63 after the first vaccine or placebo injection. The sample in question was peripheral blood, obtained in a trial of Ad26.COV2.S vaccine versus placebo. These receptors were collected from a person aged 18-60 years who received the Ad26.COV2.S COVID-19 vaccine or a placebo.

V usage is TRBV19 and J usage is TRBJ1-2, with D perhaps TRBD1 (6 bases). The germline V gene has CDR1 LNHDA and CDR2 SQIVND (reference sequence). CDR3 length equals 15 residues. The V end was cut by 5 bases, the J end by 7 bases, with 20 bases between. The CDR3, as DNA: TGTGCCAGTAGTCCATCGCGACAGGAGCTTGGTGGCTACACCTTC. Its translation is CASSPSRQELGGYTF.

The V call is TRBV6-6, the J call TRBJ2-1, with unresolved D. The V and J ends lost 1 base and 7 bases respectively, with 2 bases between them. CDR1 is MNHNY and CDR2 is SVGAGI in the germline V gene (reference sequence). This CDR3 has 11 residues. CDR3 protein: CASSYWNEQFF. The CDR3 DNA sequence: TGTGCCAGCAGTTACTGGAATGAGCAGTTCTTC.

The V gene is TRBV7-6, the J gene TRBJ2-7; the D is unclear. Germline CDR1 reads SGHVS; CDR2 reads FNYEAQ. V was trimmed by 5 bases and J by 0 bases, leaving 14 bases between them. The CDR3 runs 15 residues. CDR3 nucleotides: TGTGCCAGCAGCCCACCGCCCGCGCGCTCCTACGAGCAGTACGTC. Amino acids: CASSPPPARSYEQYV.

The chain uses TRBV2 and TRBJ2-5; perhaps TRBD1 as D (6 bases). The CDR3 has 11 residues. CDR1 and CDR2 from the germline V gene are SNHLY and FYNNEI. V was clipped by 8 bases and J by 4 bases, with 8 bases between them. The CDR3 DNA follows: TGTGCCAGCGGCAGGGGAGAGACCCAGTACTTC. Translation gives CASGRGETQYF.

The chain has TRBV4-3 and TRBJ1-4; tentatively, D is TRBD1 (5 bases). Looked up from germline, CDR1 is LGHNA and CDR2 is YSLEER. The CDR3 consists of 16 residues. V gave up 0 bases and J gave up 4 bases, with 12 bases separating them. CDR3 DNA sequence: TGCGCCAGCAGCCAAGATGACGCGGGGGGTAATGAAAAACTGTTTTTT. Translating it yields CASSQDDAGGNEKLFF.

The chain joins TRBV18 to TRBJ2-7; either TRBD1 or TRBD2 may fit D (5 bases each). V was clipped by 1 base and J by 5 bases, with 18 bases between them. This CDR3 has 16 residues. The germline gives CDR1 KGHSH, CDR2 LQKENI. CDR3 sequence: CASSPRGTAEVNEQYF. The CDR3 nucleotides read TGTGCCAGCTCACCACGTGGGACGGCCGAGGTCAACGAGCAGTACTTC.

The V call is TRBV5-1, the J call TRBJ1-1; D gene unclear. The V and J ends lost 1 base and 1 base respectively, with 11 bases between them. The CDR3 extends over 15 amino acids. Per the germline V gene, CDR1 is SGHRS and CDR2 is YFSETQ. The CDR3 region is CASSLFPGANTEAFF. The CDR3 DNA is TGCGCCAGCAGCTTGTTTCCGGGAGCGAACACTGAAGCTTTCTTT.

Only a few counts were recorded for this clone. The chain employs TRBV4-3 and TRBJ1-1; possible D gene TRBD1, 5 bases. This CDR3 is 11 amino acids long. The ends were cut back, 6 bases at V and 5 bases at J, with 7 bases in the middle. Per the germline V gene, CDR1 is LGHNA and CDR2 is YSLEER. In DNA form, the CDR3 reads TGCGCCAGCAGGGGACGGACTGAAGCTTTCTTT. Protein: CASRGRTEAFF.

J is TRBJ1-1 and V is TRBV7-2; no firm D call. The CDR3 has 14 residues. The V gene's germline CDR1 is SGHTA and CDR2 FQGNSA. The germline V and J ends were trimmed by 1 base and 5 bases, with 11 bases remaining between them. CDR3 DNA sequence: TGTGCCAGCAGCTTAGTTTACGGCCCAACTGAAGCTTTCTTT. Translated: CASSLVYGPTEAFF.

This sequence joins TRBV2 and TRBJ1-1; D call uncertain. In germline, CDR1 is SNHLY, CDR2 FYNNEI. CDR3 length: 12 residues. The ends were cut back, 10 bases at V and 2 bases at J, with 11 bases in the middle. CDR3: CATGTRNTEAFF. The CDR3 DNA reads as TGTGCCACCGGTACCCGTAACACTGAAGCTTTCTTT.

This clone was seen only a few times. The chain uses TRBV19 and TRBJ1-5; no definite D call. V was pared by 7 bases and J by 3 bases, with 13 bases between. Germline lookup yields CDR1 LNHDA and CDR2 SQIVND (reference sequence). This CDR3 is 14 amino acids long. As DNA, the CDR3 is TGTGCCAGTAAGTCGGGCACAGACAATCAGCCCCAGCATTTT. This translates into CASKSGTDNQPQHF.

The chain employs TRBV7-2 and TRBJ1-4; TRBD1 might be the D (6 bases). Germline CDR1 is SGHTA and CDR2 is FQGNSA. CDR3 size: 14 residues. V was clipped by 4 bases and J by 6 bases, with 12 bases between them. CDR3 amino acids: CASSSQGLYEKLFF. The CDR3 DNA reads as TGTGCCAGCAGCTCCCAGGGGTTGTATGAAAAACTGTTTTTT.

V and J are TRBV9 and TRBJ2-3; D tentatively fits TRBD1 or TRBD2 (5 bases each). Trimming took off 4 bases at V and 8 bases at J, with 23 bases between the two ends. Germline CDR1 is SGDLS and CDR2 is YYNGEE. The CDR3 totals 16 residues. The DNA of the CDR3 is TGTGCCAGCAGCCCGCGGACCGGGGCGGTCGACAGTACGCAGTATTTT. This translates into CASSPRTGAVDSTQYF. Looking up the rest from reference TRBV9 and TRBJ2-3 gives the full variable domain: DSGVTQTPKHLITATGQRVTLRCSPRSGDLSVYWYQQSLDQGLQFLIQYYNGEERAKGNILERFSAQQFPDLHSELNLSSLELGDSALYFCASSPRTGAVDSTQYFGPGTRLTVL.

The V and J genes are TRBV24-1 and TRBJ2-3; D unclear. The germline V and J ends were trimmed by 5 bases and 3 bases, with 11 bases remaining between them. Germline V gene data show CDR1 as KGHDR and CDR2 as SFDVKD. The CDR3 is 14 residues long. CDR3 nucleotide sequence: TGTGCCACCAGTGCCTCCGTGCAAACAGATACGCAGTATTTT. Its protein product is CATSASVQTDTQYF.

The chain links TRBV5-4 to TRBJ2-4, with D unclear. This CDR3 comprises 14 residues. Looked up from germline, CDR1 is SGHNT and CDR2 is YYREEE (reference sequence). The V end was cut by 0 bases, the J end by 7 bases, with 11 bases between. The CDR3 spells CASSLASPGNIQYF. DNA for the CDR3: TGTGCCAGCAGCTTGGCTTCCCCCGGGAACATTCAGTACTTC.

The rearrangement links TRBV30 to TRBJ1-5; D gene ambiguous. This CDR3 is 17 amino acids long. The V and J ends lost 5 bases and 0 bases respectively, with 20 bases between them. The germline CDR1 and CDR2 sequences are GTSNPN and SVGIG (reference sequence). The CDR3 sequence: CAWSDTRSFVSNQPQHF. CDR3 nucleotide sequence: TGTGCCTGGTCAGACACTCGGTCATTTGTTAGCAATCAGCCCCAGCATTTT.

The rearrangement links TRBV5-1 to TRBJ1-6; no firm D call. Germline CDR1 is SGHRS and CDR2 is YFSETQ. This CDR3 spans 15 amino acids. Trimming removed 0 bases from V and 10 bases from J, with 14 bases in between. The CDR3 DNA sequence: TGCGCCAGCAGCTTGGTTGGACCTGGGGAATCACCCCTCCACTTT. Translation: CASSLVGPGESPLHF. Supplemented by reference TRBV5-1 and TRBJ1-6, the full variable domain reads KAGVTQTPRYLIKTRGQQVTLSCSPISGHRSVSWYQQTPGQGLQFLFEYFSETQRNKGNFPGRFSGRQFSNSRSEMNVSTLELGDSALYLCASSLVGPGESPLHFGNGTRLTVT.

This chain connects TRBV7-2 to TRBJ1-4; D unclear. The length of the CDR3 is 13 residues. The V end lost 5 bases, the J end lost 7 bases, and 11 bases lay between the germline ends. The V gene's germline CDR1 is SGHTA and CDR2 FQGNSA. Written as DNA, the CDR3 is TGTGCCAGCAGCCTCCTAGGATCTGAAAAACTGTTTTTT. Translation: CASSLLGSEKLFF.

The chain carries TRBV29-1 and TRBJ2-7, with TRBD1 identical over 9 bases. The CDR3 has 12 amino acids. Trimming at V came to 6 bases and at J to 2 bases, leaving 2 bases not matched to a gene. Germline V gene lookup returns CDR1 SQVTM and CDR2 ANQGSEA. In DNA, the CDR3 is TGCAGCGTCGGGACAGGGACCTACGAGCAGTACTTC. This encodes CSVGTGTYEQYF.

This chain connects TRBV4-1 to TRBJ1-4, with TRBD1 as a possible D gene (5 bases). V lost 4 bases, J lost 8 bases, and 14 bases lay in between. This CDR3 comprises 14 residues. CDR1 and CDR2 (germline): MGHRA, YSYEKL. CDR3 DNA sequence: TGCGCCAGCAGCCCCCGCCCGAGGGGAGAAAAACTGTTTTTT. This encodes CASSPRPRGEKLFF.

V gene TRBV6-1 combines with J gene TRBJ2-2; 8 nucleotides line up with TRBD2. The CDR3 length is 16 residues. V dropped 3 bases and J dropped 4; count of bases not matched to a gene: 7. Germline V gene sequence: CDR1 MNHNS, CDR2 SASEGT. The DNA for the CDR3 is TGTGCCAGCAGTGATCGGCGGGGGGACTTCACCGGGGAGCTGTTTTTT. Its protein product is CASSDRRGDFTGELFF.